The present entry profiles one T cell receptor beta chain with its context. This sample was taken from a study of blood T cell repertoires in COVID-19. Study information: T cells, B-cell-depleted T cells, or PBMCs supplied cDNA or gDNA.

Germline values: CDR1 DFQATT, CDR2 SNEGSKA (reference sequence). CDR3 size: 11 residues. Deletions cut 8 bases from V and 4 bases from J, with 10 bases between. In the authors' workflow: For nucleated cells, counts were estimated from reference gene primer amplification. Measured with immunoSEQ multiplex PCR; TCRdb has only the in-frame clones, and not every one. D and trimming were read from the DNA, whereas the V and J calls and clone size are those reported in that table. The sample consists of some 160,000 clones, roughly 80% of them appearing once. This sequence originates from a woman over 75 with COVID-19, enrolled during active disease. The chain combines TRBV20-1 with TRBJ2-3, with D perhaps matching TRBD2 (5 bases). Sequencing used peripheral blood. This CDR3 reads CSRRTSDTQYF. In nucleotides, the CDR3 is TGCAGTCGACGGACTTCAGATACGCAGTATTTT.